This is a list of T cell receptor beta chains from one sample in a study of human T cells and chemical hapten exposure. TCRdb independently ran MiXCR on the RACE reads; one entry per CDR3 protein. The sample shows about 42,000 distinct CDR3 sequences, 9.5% to 15% of them seen only once. The sequencing here drew on whole blood, taken in connection with sensitization to the hapten diphenylcyclopropenone (DPC). All receptors come from a woman aged 25 to 39 with alopecia areata. Some clones in this sample may be carry-over from other donors' samples. Each CDR3 is given with its conserved first and last residue. Each record gives: D gene, J gene, clone size, V gene, CDR3 protein, CDR3 DNA. A D gene is named only where the DNA matches it firmly. The size entry is marked missing in some rows and otherwise reads once, few, many or a size class.

d_call: -; j_call: TRBJ1-5; clone_size: many; v_call: TRBV6-6; cdr3_aa: CASSYLDSNQPQHF; cdr3_nt: TGTGCCAGCAGTTATCTGGATAGCAATCAGCCCCAGCATTTT
d_call: TRBD2; j_call: TRBJ2-1; clone_size: -; v_call: TRBV28; cdr3_aa: CASSSAGGGYNEQFF; cdr3_nt: TGTGCCAGCAGCTCAGCGGGAGGGGGCTACAATGAGCAGTTCTTC
d_call: -; j_call: TRBJ2-3; clone_size: many; v_call: TRBV20-1; cdr3_aa: CSAFEGFTDTQYF; cdr3_nt: TGCAGTGCTTTTGAGGGTTTTACAGATACGCAGTATTTT
d_call: TRBD2; j_call: TRBJ2-1; clone_size: many; v_call: TRBV11-2; cdr3_aa: CASSFTGLATNEQFF; cdr3_nt: TGTGCCAGCAGCTTTACGGGACTAGCCACGAATGAGCAGTTCTTC
d_call: -; j_call: TRBJ1-2; clone_size: many; v_call: TRBV20-1; cdr3_aa: CSAREPGSGDYGYTF; cdr3_nt: TGCAGTGCTAGAGAGCCAGGCTCTGGCGACTATGGCTACACCTTC
d_call: -; j_call: TRBJ2-1; clone_size: few; v_call: TRBV6-4; cdr3_aa: CASSDGRDHNEQFF; cdr3_nt: TGTGCCAGCAGTGACGGTCGAGATCACAATGAGCAGTTCTTC
d_call: -; j_call: TRBJ1-4; clone_size: many; v_call: TRBV7-2; cdr3_aa: CASSLGKTLANEKLFF; cdr3_nt: TGTGCCAGCAGCTTGGGGAAGACACTCGCAAATGAAAAACTGTTTTTT
d_call: TRBD1; j_call: TRBJ2-3; clone_size: many; v_call: TRBV4-2; cdr3_aa: CASSQEQGQPSDTQYF; cdr3_nt: TGTGCCAGCAGCCAAGAACAGGGACAGCCCTCAGATACGCAGTATTTT
d_call: -; j_call: TRBJ1-6; clone_size: many; v_call: TRBV7-9; cdr3_aa: CASSLGGIGSPLHF; cdr3_nt: TGTGCCAGCAGCCTGGGTGGGATTGGTTCACCCCTCCACTTT
d_call: -; j_call: TRBJ2-4; clone_size: -; v_call: TRBV28; cdr3_aa: CASSPPGVDIQYF; cdr3_nt: TGTGCCAGCAGTCCCCCAGGGGTGGACATTCAGTACTTC
d_call: TRBD1; j_call: TRBJ1-5; clone_size: many; v_call: TRBV25-1; cdr3_aa: CASSRQGQPQHF; cdr3_nt: TGTGCCAGCAGCAGACAGGGTCAGCCCCAGCATTTT
d_call: -; j_call: TRBJ2-7; clone_size: -; v_call: TRBV7-2; cdr3_aa: CASSSQGGYEQYF; cdr3_nt: TGTGCCAGCAGCTCCCAGGGCGGCTACGAGCAGTACTTC
d_call: -; j_call: TRBJ1-1; clone_size: few; v_call: TRBV15; cdr3_aa: CATSRDGRAGTEAFF; cdr3_nt: TGTGCCACCAGCAGAGATGGGAGGGCAGGGACTGAAGCTTTCTTT
d_call: TRBD2; j_call: TRBJ2-7; clone_size: -; v_call: TRBV6-5; cdr3_aa: CASRRAGVEQYF; cdr3_nt: TGTGCCAGTAGGCGGGCGGGGGTCGAGCAGTACTTC
d_call: -; j_call: TRBJ2-1; clone_size: few; v_call: TRBV30; cdr3_aa: CAWSVPEMSYNEQFF; cdr3_nt: TGTGCCTGGAGTGTTCCGGAAATGTCCTACAATGAGCAGTTCTTC
d_call: TRBD1; j_call: TRBJ1-2; clone_size: -; v_call: TRBV29-1; cdr3_aa: CSALPGQDYGYTF; cdr3_nt: TGCAGCGCCCTCCCCGGACAGGACTATGGCTACACCTTC
d_call: TRBD1; j_call: TRBJ1-1; clone_size: many; v_call: TRBV28; cdr3_aa: CASITDREQTEAFF; cdr3_nt: TGTGCCAGCATCACAGACAGGGAGCAAACTGAAGCTTTCTTT
d_call: -; j_call: TRBJ1-2; clone_size: many; v_call: TRBV15; cdr3_aa: CATSNALRRGYTF; cdr3_nt: TGTGCCACCAGCAACGCGTTGAGGCGAGGCTACACCTTC
d_call: -; j_call: TRBJ2-3; clone_size: many; v_call: TRBV28; cdr3_aa: CASSPGGARSDTQYF; cdr3_nt: TGTGCCAGCAGCCCCGGCGGTGCGAGGTCAGATACGCAGTATTTT
d_call: TRBD2; j_call: TRBJ2-3; clone_size: -; v_call: TRBV6-2/TRBV6-3; cdr3_aa: CASSLSGAGTDTQYF; cdr3_nt: TGTGCCAGCAGCCTAAGCGGGGCCGGCACAGATACGCAGTATTTT